One sample yielded the 8 T cell receptor beta chains listed below, sequenced in a study of cytomegalovirus exposure and HLA in healthy donors. A multiplex PCR was run with 60 Vbeta primers and 13 Jbeta primers. The data were produced by immunoSEQ multiplex PCR, yet TCRdb's version contains in-frame clones alone and is incomplete. The sample table includes about 210,000 clones. The sequenced material came from PBMCs. The source is a woman aged 25 to 39 in good health and CMV-seropositive.

The CDR3 DNA sequence: TGTGCCTGGAGTGTACGACTAGCGGGACGGGAGACCCAGTACTTC. Its protein is CAWSVRLAGRETQYF. The J gene is TRBJ2-5, the V gene TRBV30; 11 positions match TRBD2. CDR3 size: 15 residues. Germline trimming cut 0 bases from V and 5 bases from J; bases unmatched to any gene: 5. CDR1 GTSNPN and CDR2 SVGIG come from the germline V gene (reference sequence). Based on the CDR3 plus reference TRBV30 and TRBJ2-5, the full variable domain is SQTIHQWPATLVQPVGSPLSLECTVEGTSNPNLYWYRQAAGRGLQLLFYSVGIGQISSEVPQNLSASRPQDRQFILSSKKLLLSDSGFYLCAWSVRLAGRETQYFGPGTRLLVL.

This chain joins TRBV4-2 and TRBJ1-2; 9 nucleotides line up with TRBD1. The CDR3 runs to 15 residues. CDR1 is LGHNA, CDR2 YNFKEQ, per germline. V was pared by 6 bases and J by 1 base, with 6 bases of the junction left unmatched. In DNA form, the CDR3 reads TGTGCCAGCAGGGGCGACAGGGGGTTTAACTATGGCTACACCTTC. Protein: CASRGDRGFNYGYTF.

This chain connects TRBV5-1 to TRBJ1-5, with 11 nucleotides matching TRBD1. Germline V gives CDR1 SGHRS, CDR2 YFSETQ. The J segment lost 5 bases and the V segment lost 4 bases, leaving 5 bases of the junction unmatched. The CDR3 contains 15 residues. In DNA form, the CDR3 reads TGCGCCAGCAGCGAAAGGACAGGGGGCGATCAGCCCCAGCATTTT. It codes for CASSERTGGDQPQHF.

V usage is TRBV19 and J usage is TRBJ1-1; a weak D match, TRBD1 (5 bases). The V end lost 4 bases, the J end lost 4 bases, and 10 bases lay between the germline ends. The CDR3 covers 13 residues. Germline CDR1 and CDR2: LNHDA and SQIVND (reference sequence). The CDR3 DNA reads as TGTGCCAGTAGTAGTTCAGGGCGCACTGAAGCTTTCTTT. Protein: CASSSSGRTEAFF.

The CDR3 loop is CASSWGVGESYGYTF. For the CDR3, the DNA is TGTGCCAGCAGCTGGGGAGTGGGAGAGAGCTATGGCTACACCTTC. The chain uses TRBV5-8 and TRBJ1-2; D not certain. The germline CDR1 and CDR2 sequences are SGHTS and YDEGEE. The CDR3 loop spans 15 amino acids. The V end was cut by 3 bases, the J end by 4 bases, with 16 bases between.

The rearrangement joins TRBV11-2 to TRBJ2-7; TRBD1 is a possible D gene (6 bases). V was trimmed by 2 bases and J by 1 base, leaving 12 bases between them. Germline V gene data show CDR1 as SGHAT and CDR2 as FQNNGV. The CDR3 consists of 15 residues. The CDR3 reads CASSLSGDGSYEQYF. In DNA form, the CDR3 reads TGTGCCAGCAGCTTATCAGGGGACGGATCCTACGAGCAGTACTTC.

The chain links TRBV7-8 to TRBJ2-2; 12 bases align to TRBD2. Unmatched junction bases numbered 1, after V lost 6 bases and J lost 2 bases. The CDR3 has 15 residues. Germline CDR1 is SGHVS and CDR2 is FQNEAQ. CDR3 loop: CASRTSGGNTGELFF. CDR3 nucleotides: TGTGCCAGCAGGACTAGCGGGGGCAACACCGGGGAGCTGTTTTTT.

The rearrangement uses TRBV6-5 and TRBJ1-2; no definite D call. The CDR3 contains 14 residues. V lost 6 bases and J 4 bases, leaving 15 bases between the germline ends. Germline CDR1 is MNHEY and CDR2 is SVGAGI. The CDR3: CASSRREFGYGYTF. The CDR3 nucleotides read TGTGCCAGCAGCCGAAGAGAGTTCGGCTATGGCTACACCTTC.